One and the same sample provided the 27 T cell receptor beta chains below, sequenced in a study of blood T cell repertoires in COVID-19. TCRdb keeps only in-frame clones here, not all; method: immunoSEQ multiplex PCR. The table lists about 140,000 clones, about four fifths of them singletons, with 1.6% in the top ten. Sequences were obtained from peripheral blood. Source of these receptors: a human donor in a cohort sampled during active COVID-19.

This rearrangement joins TRBV24-1 to TRBJ2-3, with 8 positions matching TRBD2. The germline V gene has CDR1 KGHDR and CDR2 SFDVKD. The CDR3 loop spans 16 amino acids. After removal of 1 base from V and 9 bases from J, the junction contained 11 bases not matched to a gene. The CDR3 bases are TGTGCCACCAGTGATTTAGGGATAGCGGGAATCGCAACGCAGTATTTT. This gives the protein CATSDLGIAGIATQYF.

This chain connects TRBV6-6 to TRBJ1-5; 7 bases agree with TRBD1. Losses at the gene ends were 5 bases for V and 5 bases for J; bases not matched to a gene: 12. Germline V gives CDR1 MNHNY, CDR2 SVGAGI (reference sequence). This CDR3 contains 16 residues. The CDR3 region has the DNA TGTGCCAGCAGTAAATCCCTACAGGGGTCTGATCAGCCCCAGCATTTT. It is translated as CASSKSLQGSDQPQHF.

The CDR3 spells CASSPNLGSGSGTGELFF. The DNA for the CDR3 is TGTGCCAGCAGCCCGAATCTTGGCTCCGGGTCGGGGACCGGGGAGCTGTTTTTT. The rearrangement uses TRBV3-1 (or the pseudogene TRBV3-2) and TRBJ2-2, with D maybe TRBD2 (5 bases). V was shortened by 4 bases and J by 5 bases, with 23 bases between the two germline ends. The germline V gene has CDR1 LGHDT and CDR2 YNNKEL (reference sequence). The CDR3 contains 18 residues.

V usage is TRBV4-1 and J usage is TRBJ2-1, with D possibly TRBD2 on 6 matching bases. This CDR3 comprises 16 residues. V was clipped by 0 bases and J by 7 bases, with 16 bases between them. Per the germline V gene, CDR1 is MGHRA and CDR2 is YSYEKL. The CDR3 DNA reads TGCGCCAGCAGCCAAGATCCTGGCGGGATAAGGAATGAGCAGTTCTTC. It specifies CASSQDPGGIRNEQFF.

This sequence joins TRBV7-8 and TRBJ1-2; TRBD1 matches 7 bases. The CDR3 sequence is 18 residues long. The V gene end was trimmed by 5 bases and the J gene end by 2 bases; junction bases not matched to a gene: 17. Germline CDR1 and CDR2: SGHVS and FQNEAQ. The CDR3 bases are TGTGCCAGCAGCGTCGGGACAGAAAGTCCCTTCATCAACTATGGCTACACCTTC. Protein product: CASSVGTESPFINYGYTF. The full variable domain, its missing parts supplied by reference TRBV7-8 and TRBJ1-2, is GAGVSQSPRYKVAKRGQDVALRCDPISGHVSLFWYQQALGQGPEFLTYFQNEAQLDKSGLPSDRFFAERPEGSVSTLKIQRTQQEDSAVYLCASSVGTESPFINYGYTFGSGTRLTVV.

The genes are TRBV7-9 and TRBJ2-5; TRBD2 matches 12 bases. Germline V gives CDR1 SEHNR, CDR2 FQNEAQ (reference sequence). With V trimmed by 6 bases and J by 7 bases, 9 bases remained unmatched. The CDR3 consists of 15 residues. The DNA of the CDR3 is TGTGCCAGCAGTCCTAGCGGGAGGGCGCACGTGACCCAGTACTTC. Amino acid sequence: CASSPSGRAHVTQYF.

Here the CDR3 reads CASSQVLDSHSPRAGELFF. The CDR3 DNA sequence: TGCGCCAGCAGCCAAGTTCTAGACTCGCATAGCCCCCGGGCCGGGGAGCTGTTTTTT. The rearrangement links TRBV4-3 to TRBJ2-2; D not resolved. CDR3 length: 19 residues. CDR1 is LGHNA, CDR2 YSLEER, per germline. Trimming pared 1 base from V and 6 bases from J, leaving 24 bases between.

This sequence joins TRBV19 and TRBJ2-5; TRBD2 might be the D (6 bases). CDR1 is LNHDA and CDR2 is SQIVND in the germline V gene (reference sequence). Trimming removed 4 bases from V and 5 bases from J, with 14 bases in between. The CDR3 is made up of 14 amino acids. In DNA form, the CDR3 reads TGTGCCAGTAGTAGGGACTCAAACGGGGAGACCCAGTACTTC. Translating it yields CASSRDSNGETQYF.

V usage is TRBV18 and J usage is TRBJ2-3; D possibly corresponds to TRBD1 (6 bases). Per the germline V gene, CDR1 is KGHSH and CDR2 is LQKENI. This CDR3 spans 16 amino acids. V was shortened by 3 bases and J by 1 base, with 14 bases between the two germline ends. CDR3 protein: CASSPRGGSRTDTQYF. The CDR3 region has the DNA TGTGCCAGCTCACCCAGAGGGGGATCCCGCACAGATACGCAGTATTTT. The full variable domain, in which reference TRBV18 and TRBJ2-3 provide the parts outside the CDR3, is NAGVMQNPRHLVRRRGQEARLRCSPMKGHSHVYWYRQLPEEGLKFMVYLQKENIIDESGMPKERFSAEFPKEGPSILRIQQVVRGDSAAYFCASSPRGGSRTDTQYFGPGTRLTVL.

The CDR3 sequence: CSVGVDRGLSDTQYF. CDR3 DNA sequence: TGCAGCGTTGGAGTGGACAGGGGGTTATCAGATACGCAGTATTTT. This chain links TRBV29-1 with TRBJ2-3; TRBD1 agrees at 10 bases. The CDR3 length is 15 residues. With 4 bases clipped from V and 4 bases from J, the junction kept 8 bases outside the gene matches. The germline V gene encodes CDR1 SQVTM and CDR2 ANQGSEA.

The genes are TRBV5-4 and TRBJ1-2, with 8 bases that match TRBD1. V shed 4 bases, J shed 6 bases, and the junction held 14 bases outside the gene matches. The V gene's germline CDR1 is SGHNT and CDR2 YYREEE (reference sequence). The CDR3 is 16 amino acids. CDR3 sequence: CASSPPPGQVQDGYTF. The CDR3, as DNA: TGTGCCAGCAGCCCTCCTCCGGGACAGGTCCAGGATGGCTACACCTTC.

This rearrangement joins TRBV7-6 to TRBJ2-5; the match to TRBD2 covers 7 bases. V lost 4 bases and J lost 7; bases outside the gene matches: 15. The CDR3 loop spans 16 amino acids. CDR1 SGHVS and CDR2 FNYEAQ come from the germline V gene. CDR3 DNA: TGTGCCAGCAGCTCCCTTGGGACTACACCAACGGGGACCCAGTACTTC. Protein product: CASSSLGTTPTGTQYF. The whole variable domain, filled in from reference TRBV7-6 and TRBJ2-5, reads GAGVSQSPRYKVTKRGQDVALRCDPISGHVSLYWYRQALGQGPEFLTYFNYEAQQDKSGLPNDRFSAERPEGSISTLTIQRTEQRDSAMYRCASSSLGTTPTGTQYFGPGTRLLVL.

V gene TRBV9 combines with J gene TRBJ1-6; TRBD1 might be the D (5 bases). This CDR3 spans 14 amino acids. Germline V CDR1 and CDR2: SGDLS, YYNGEE. V lost 2 bases and J lost 8, with 11 bases in between. CDR3 residues: CASSVGQGDSPLHF. The CDR3, as DNA: TGTGCCAGCAGCGTCGGCCAAGGGGATTCACCCCTCCACTTT. Full variable domain (remainder filled in from reference TRBV9 and TRBJ1-6): DSGVTQTPKHLITATGQRVTLRCSPRSGDLSVYWYQQSLDQGLQFLIQYYNGEERAKGNILERFSAQQFPDLHSELNLSSLELGDSALYFCASSVGQGDSPLHFGNGTRLTVT.

V usage is TRBV24-1 and J usage is TRBJ2-3, with a tentative D call TRBD1 (6 bases). V shed 7 bases and J shed 0 bases, with 16 bases lying between them. The CDR3 length is 16 residues. CDR1 and CDR2 from the germline V gene are KGHDR and SFDVKD. CDR3: CATRPRDTSSTDTQYF. In DNA form, the CDR3 reads TGTGCCACCAGACCACGGGACACCTCTAGCACAGATACGCAGTATTTT.

The rearrangement links TRBV24-1 to TRBJ2-5, with 7 nucleotides matching TRBD2. The CDR3 length is 16 residues. Trimming at V came to 4 bases and at J to 4 bases, leaving 11 bases not matched to a gene. Germline CDR1 is KGHDR and CDR2 is SFDVKD. This CDR3 is CATSEGGNRNLETQYF. The CDR3 nucleotides read TGTGCCACCAGTGAGGGAGGGAACCGGAACCTAGAGACCCAGTACTTC.

The table lists this clone with a count of one. V is TRBV6-5 and J is TRBJ2-1, with a tentative D call TRBD2 (6 bases). CDR1 and CDR2 from the germline V gene are MNHEY and SVGAGI. Between the trimmed V and J ends, which lost 5 bases and 4 bases, there was a span of 15 bases. This CDR3 contains 15 residues. CDR3 in DNA: TGTGCCAGCAGTCGGTTGGGGGGTTTTTACAATGAGCAGTTCTTC. Translation: CASSRLGGFYNEQFF.

This clone came up once. The chain employs TRBV27 and TRBJ2-1; 9 bases line up with TRBD2. V shed 8 bases, J shed 7 bases, and the junction held 15 bases outside the gene matches. The CDR3 length is 16 residues. CDR1 and CDR2 from the germline V gene are MNHEY and SMNVEV (reference sequence). The DNA of the CDR3 is TGTGCCAGCGGATTCCAGGGACTAGCTGGAGGGAATGAGCAGTTCTTC. It codes for CASGFQGLAGGNEQFF.

V gene TRBV7-9 combines with J gene TRBJ2-1; D may be TRBD2 (5 bases). This CDR3 region has 14 residues. The germline CDR1 and CDR2 sequences are SEHNR and FQNEAQ (reference sequence). V dropped 5 bases and J dropped 13 bases, with 21 bases sitting between them. Written as DNA, the CDR3 is TGTGCCAGCAGCCCGGCCGAGGGAGTCACGAAACAGTTCTTC. It codes for CASSPAEGVTKQFF.

The rearrangement joins TRBV18 to TRBJ1-4; no clear D. Germline V lookup: CDR1 KGHSH, CDR2 LQKENI. Trimming pared 5 bases from V and 8 bases from J, leaving 12 bases between. The CDR3 contains 13 residues. The CDR3 here is CASSSGVSEKLFF. The CDR3 region has the DNA TGTGCCAGCTCATCTGGAGTCAGCGAAAAACTGTTTTTT.

The rearrangement joins TRBV6-2 or TRBV6-3 to TRBJ2-1; tentative D call: TRBD1 (6 bases). Germline assignment: CDR1 MNHEY and CDR2 SVGEGT. Trimming pared 4 bases from V and 6 bases from J, leaving 16 bases between. CDR3 size: 15 residues. The CDR3 reads CASSFAGAIGNEQFF. In DNA form, the CDR3 reads TGTGCCAGCAGTTTCGCAGGGGCTATCGGCAATGAGCAGTTCTTC.

The V and J genes are TRBV3-1 (or the pseudogene TRBV3-2) and TRBJ2-7; TRBD2 matches 14 bases. The CDR3 covers 21 residues. The V segment lost 3 bases and the J segment 2 bases; nucleotides outside the gene matches: 18. CDR1 is LGHDT and CDR2 is YNNKEL in the germline V gene (reference sequence). The DNA for the CDR3 is TGTGCCAGCAGCCACTCGCCGCGGGGACTAGCGGGAGCCACGGGTCCCTACGAGCAGTACTTC. As protein: CASSHSPRGLAGATGPYEQYF.

In its sample, this clone was seen many times. The chain links TRBV7-2 to TRBJ2-3; 13 bases are shared with TRBD2. V lost 7 bases, J lost 2 bases, and 6 bases stayed unmatched. The CDR3 is made up of 16 amino acids. Germline V gene sequence: CDR1 SGHTA, CDR2 FQGNSA. CDR3 residues: CASTRTSGSLTDTQYF. The CDR3 coding sequence is TGTGCCAGCACCCGGACTAGCGGGAGTCTCACAGATACGCAGTATTTT.

V and J are TRBV10-3 and TRBJ2-7, with D tentatively TRBD1 (6 bases). Trimming stripped 4 bases from V and 5 bases from J, with 18 bases between. CDR1 is ENHRY and CDR2 is SYGVKD in the germline V gene. This CDR3 spans 15 amino acids. The chain's CDR3 is CAISAPGQAPHEQYF. CDR3 nucleotides: TGTGCCATCAGTGCGCCGGGACAAGCGCCCCACGAGCAGTACTTC.

The chain links TRBV6-2 or TRBV6-3 to TRBJ1-5; D gene unclear. CDR3 size: 12 residues. CDR1 and CDR2 from the germline V gene are MNHEY and SVGEGT. V lost 4 bases and J lost 7, with 8 bases in between. CDR3 nucleotide sequence: TGTGCCAGCAGTTTCCATCCCCAGCCCCAGCATTTT. Translating it yields CASSFHPQPQHF.

The V gene is TRBV4-1, the J gene TRBJ2-5; a weak D match, TRBD1 (6 bases). The germline CDR1 and CDR2 sequences are MGHRA and YSYEKL. The CDR3 loop spans 13 amino acids. Trimming removed 2 bases at V and 3 bases at J, with 7 bases between. CDR3 DNA sequence: TGCGCCAGCAGCCAACACAGGGAAGAGACCCAGTACTTC. As protein: CASSQHREETQYF.

The rearrangement uses TRBV6-5 and TRBJ1-1; TRBD1 aligns across 7 bases. With 6 bases clipped from V and 4 bases from J, the junction kept 11 bases outside the gene matches. This CDR3 comprises 15 residues. Germline V gene sequence: CDR1 MNHEY, CDR2 SVGAGI. This CDR3 is CASRRTRQGTTEAFF. In DNA form, the CDR3 reads TGTGCCAGCAGGCGAACTAGACAGGGTACCACTGAAGCTTTCTTT.

In this sample, this clone turned up once. The chain links TRBV10-2 to TRBJ2-7; D unresolved. The CDR3 length is 12 residues. Between the trimmed V and J ends, which lost 5 bases and 2 bases, there was a span of 7 bases. The germline CDR1 and CDR2 sequences are WSHSY and SAAADI. The CDR3 nucleotides are TGCGCCAGCAGTCTCCTAACCTACGAGCAGTACTTC. This codes for CASSLLTYEQYF.